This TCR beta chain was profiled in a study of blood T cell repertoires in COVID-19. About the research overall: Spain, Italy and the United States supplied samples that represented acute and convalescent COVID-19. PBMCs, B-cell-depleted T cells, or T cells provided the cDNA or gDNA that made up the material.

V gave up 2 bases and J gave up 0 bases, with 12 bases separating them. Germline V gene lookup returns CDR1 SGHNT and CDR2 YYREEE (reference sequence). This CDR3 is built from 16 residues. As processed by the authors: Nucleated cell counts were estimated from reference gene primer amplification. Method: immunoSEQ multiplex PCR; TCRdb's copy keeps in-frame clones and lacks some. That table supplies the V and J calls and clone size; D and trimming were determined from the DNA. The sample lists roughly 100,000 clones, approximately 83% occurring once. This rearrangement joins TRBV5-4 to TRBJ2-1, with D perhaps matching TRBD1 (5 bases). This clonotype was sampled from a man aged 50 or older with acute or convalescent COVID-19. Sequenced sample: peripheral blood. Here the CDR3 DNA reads TGTGCCAGCAGCTTCTTGACAGCTTCCTCCTACAATGAGCAGTTCTTC. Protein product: CASSFLTASSYNEQFF.